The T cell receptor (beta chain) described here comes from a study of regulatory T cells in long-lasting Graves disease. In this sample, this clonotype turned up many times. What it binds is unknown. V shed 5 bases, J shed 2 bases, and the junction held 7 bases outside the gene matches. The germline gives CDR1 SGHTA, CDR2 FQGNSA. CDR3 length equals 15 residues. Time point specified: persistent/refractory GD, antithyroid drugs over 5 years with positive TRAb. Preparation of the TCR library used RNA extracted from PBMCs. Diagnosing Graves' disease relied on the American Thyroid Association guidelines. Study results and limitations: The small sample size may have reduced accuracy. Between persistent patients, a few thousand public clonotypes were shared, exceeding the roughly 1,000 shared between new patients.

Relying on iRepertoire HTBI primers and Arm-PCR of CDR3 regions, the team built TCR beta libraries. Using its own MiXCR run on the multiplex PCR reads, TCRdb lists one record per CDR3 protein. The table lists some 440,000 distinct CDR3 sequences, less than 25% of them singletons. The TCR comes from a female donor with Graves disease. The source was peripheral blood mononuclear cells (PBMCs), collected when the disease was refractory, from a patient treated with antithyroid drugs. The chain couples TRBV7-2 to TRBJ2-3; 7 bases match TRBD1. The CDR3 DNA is TGTGCCAGCAGCCTCGAACAGGGGACCACAGATACGCAGTATTTT. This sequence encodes CASSLEQGTTDTQYF.